The entry below describes one T cell receptor (beta chain). The entry originates in a study of blood T cell repertoires in COVID-19. Trimming took 6 bases from V and 3 from J; bases not matched to a gene: 8. The CDR3 contains 15 residues. The germline gives CDR1 KGHSH, CDR2 LQKENI. Libraries were prepared by immunoSEQ multiplex PCR; TCRdb keeps only in-frame clonotypes and omits some of them. The sample carries hundreds of thousands of clones, less than 90% recorded once. The chain employs TRBV18 and TRBJ1-1; 9 bases map to TRBD1. Sequencing input: peripheral blood. This receptor was obtained from a woman older than 75 with active or convalescent COVID-19. DNA of the CDR3: TGTGCCAGCTCGTACGGGACAGGGCGGTACACTGAAGCTTTCTTT. Translated, it gives CASSYGTGRYTEAFF. Together with reference TRBV18 and TRBJ1-1, the CDR3 gives the full variable domain: NAGVMQNPRHLVRRRGQEARLRCSPMKGHSHVYWYRQLPEEGLKFMVYLQKENIIDESGMPKERFSAEFPKEGPSILRIQQVVRGDSAAYFCASSYGTGRYTEAFFGQGTRLTVV.